This T cell receptor beta chain was obtained from a study of T-cell reconstitution after alpha-beta-depleted transplantation in children. A note on this clonotype: What it recognizes is unknown.

Preparation of the TCRbeta library involved a method that used unique molecular identifiers. TCRdb independently ran MiXCR on the PCR reads; one entry per CDR3 protein. The repertoire holds 60,000 or so distinct CDR3 sequences, with about 40% as singletons. Study findings and constraints: For some patients, TCRbeta diversity was high at day 60 because of recipient T cells and thymic progenitors that survived. Several hundred expanded graft clones reportedly supplied alpha-beta T cells about two months after transplant. The main origin of T-cell counts and diversity one year after transplant was newly produced T cells.

The V and J ends lost 5 bases and 9 bases respectively, with 11 bases between them. The germline CDR1 and CDR2 sequences are DFQATT and SNEGSKA (reference sequence). The CDR3 covers 11 residues. Sequences were derived from PBMCs, mostly from graft donor cells, sampled 360 days after TCRalphabeta/CD19-depleted stem cell transplant. This receptor was identified in a male patient between 10 and 17 years old who had a stem cell transplant for acute lymphoblastic leukemia, so the T cells may come from the graft donor. This chain joins TRBV20-1 and TRBJ2-1; D is unresolved. DNA of the CDR3: TGCAGTGCTCTCGACCTTCGTGAGCAGTTCTTC. It codes for CSALDLREQFF.